This T cell receptor (beta chain) originates from a study of T cells in Graves' hyperthyroidism and ophthalmopathy. Study outcomes and limitations: Most expanded thyroid clonotypes above 0.001 recurred in blood.

Turning to this clonotype: Antigen: not known.

The junction had 14 bases not matched to a gene; V was cut back by 3 bases and J by 4 bases. The CDR3 extends over 16 amino acids. CDR1 is DFQATT, CDR2 SNEGSKA, per germline (reference sequence). RNA transcripts were the template for amplifying TCR beta CDR3 regions. Primed by the HTBI set, a first-round RT-PCR was run on the TCR CDR3. TCRdb re-called the multiplex PCR reads with MiXCR, one entry per CDR3 protein. Of around 300,000 distinct CDR3 sequences listed, 22% were seen once; the top ten hold around two thirds. Input material: blood. This receptor was identified in a man aged 30 to 45 with Graves' ophthalmopathy. The chain uses TRBV20-1 and TRBJ2-5, with TRBD2 identical over 7 bases. CDR3 DNA: TGCAGTGCTAGCCCTTTTAGAACCGGGACTACAGAGACCCAGTACTTC. This codes for CSASPFRTGTTETQYF.